The present entry profiles one TCR beta chain with its context. TRB rearrangements were amplified by touch-down multiplex PCR with mixed TRB-A/B primers. TCRdb reprocessed the multiplex PCR reads, with one entry per CDR3 protein and no DNA. Its clone listing holds 3,900 or so distinct CDR3 sequences. In germline, CDR1 is SGHAT, CDR2 FQDESV (reference sequence). This CDR3 has 14 residues. This specimen comes from a study of T cell clusters in autoimmune cytopenias. TRB was amplified from roughly 270 ng of peripheral blood genomic DNA per sample. V and J are TRBV11-1 and TRBJ1-1. Material: peripheral blood. The TCR sequence derives from a human donor with an autoimmune cytopenia or autoimmune hepatitis (not recorded which). The CDR3 is CASSPSRANTEAFF. The full variable domain, completed using reference TRBV11-1 and TRBJ1-1, is EAEVAQSPRYKITEKSQAVAFWCDPISGHATLYWYRQILGQGPELLVQFQDESVVDDSQLPKDRFSAERLKGVDSTLKIQPAELGDSAMYLCASSPSRANTEAFFGQGTRLTVV.